The 32 T cell receptor beta chains below were found in one sample sequenced in a study of OX40 agonist ivuxolimab in advanced cancers. Generated by immunoSEQ multiplex PCR, the TCRdb table keeps only in-frame clones and is missing some. Of around 95,000 clones in the sample, roughly 93% were seen once. Material: CD4+ or CD8+ T cells sorted from blood, obtained in a trial of the OX40 agonist ivuxolimab. These receptors originate from an adult with an advanced solid tumor such as melanoma, head and neck, liver or kidney cancer.

The chain has TRBV7-2 and TRBJ2-7, with a possible D match to TRBD1 (5 bases). Trimming pared 5 bases from V and 6 bases from J, leaving 17 bases between. CDR1 is SGHTA, CDR2 FQGNSA, per germline. The CDR3 runs 14 residues. The CDR3, as DNA: TGTGCCAGCAGCACAGGACAACAGGCTCTCGAGCAGTACTTC. Its protein is CASSTGQQALEQYF.

This chain joins TRBV2 and TRBJ2-3, with D unclear. There are 13 residues in the CDR3. The V end was cut by 5 bases, the J end by 2 bases, with 8 bases between. From germline, CDR1 is SNHLY and CDR2 FYNNEI. In DNA, the CDR3 is TGTGCCAGCAGTTTTGAGAACACAGATACGCAGTATTTT. As protein: CASSFENTDTQYF.

The chain links TRBV6-1 to TRBJ2-3; either TRBD1 or TRBD2 may supply D (7 bases each). This CDR3 contains 15 residues. Germline V CDR1 and CDR2: MNHNS, SASEGT. V lost 6 bases and J 5 bases, leaving 18 bases between the germline ends. The CDR3 DNA follows: TGTGCCAGCAGGTCTCAGGGGGGGGGCGGAGATACGCAGTATTTT. As protein: CASRSQGGGGDTQYF.

The chain links TRBV6-1 to TRBJ2-3; D uncertain. CDR3 length equals 12 residues. V lost 4 bases, J lost 5 bases, and 7 bases lay in between. CDR1 MNHNS and CDR2 SASEGT come from the germline V gene. The chain's CDR3 is CASSVMRDTQYF. CDR3 bases: TGTGCCAGCAGTGTAATGCGAGATACGCAGTATTTT.

On this clone: Within the sample, other DNA sequences also encode this same CDR3. The chain employs TRBV19 and TRBJ1-5; D is unresolved. There are 15 residues in the CDR3. CDR1 and CDR2 from the germline V gene are LNHDA and SQIVND (reference sequence). Trimming took 4 bases from V and 0 from J, leaving 10 bases between them. CDR3 loop: CASSSGRSSNQPQHF. In DNA form, the CDR3 reads TGTGCCAGTAGTAGTGGCAGGTCTAGCAATCAGCCCCAGCATTTT.

V usage is TRBV27 and J usage is TRBJ2-2, with TRBD2 matching 14 bases. Germline V gene sequence: CDR1 MNHEY, CDR2 SMNVEV (reference sequence). Trimming cost V 6 bases and J 7 bases; bases outside gene matches: 13. The CDR3 is 18 residues long. Written as DNA, the CDR3 is TGTGCCAGCAGCTGGGGACTAGCGGGGGTCCCCCCCGGCGGGGAGCTGTTTTTT. It yields the protein CASSWGLAGVPPGGELFF.

The chain combines TRBV7-3 with TRBJ2-3, with D uncertain. Germline CDR1 and CDR2: SGHTA and FQGTGA. This CDR3 region has 13 residues. With 2 bases removed from V and 4 bases from J, the gap between germline ends came to 7 bases. This chain's CDR3 is CASSLVRADTQYF. The CDR3, as DNA: TGTGCCAGCAGCTTAGTTAGGGCAGATACGCAGTATTTT.

The V and J genes are TRBV29-1 and TRBJ2-3; no firm D call. CDR1 and CDR2 (germline): SQVTM, ANQGSEA. V dropped 4 bases and J dropped 4 bases, with 9 bases sitting between them. The CDR3 extends over 12 amino acids. The CDR3 region has the DNA TGCAGCGTTGGAAAGGGTTCAGATACGCAGTATTTT. Protein product: CSVGKGSDTQYF.

The chain uses TRBV6-6 and TRBJ2-1; 8 bases fit TRBD2. With 5 bases clipped from V and 9 bases from J, the junction kept 9 bases outside the gene matches. There are 14 residues in the CDR3. Looked up from germline, CDR1 is MNHNY and CDR2 is SVGAGI (reference sequence). Written as DNA, the CDR3 is TGTGCCAGCAGTCCGAGCGGGGGCGGGAGTGAGCAGTTCTTC. The encoded protein is CASSPSGGGSEQFF.

V gene TRBV6-1 combines with J gene TRBJ1-5; D is uncertain. Trimming cost V 7 bases and J 2 bases, with 12 bases left between them. Per germline, CDR1 MNHNS and CDR2 SASEGT. There are 14 residues in the CDR3. The DNA of the CDR3 is TGTGCCAGCAATCGGATGGTGCGCAATCAGCCCCAGCATTTT. Amino acids: CASNRMVRNQPQHF.

As for this clone: Different DNA sequences within this sample yield the same CDR3. The chain employs TRBV30 and TRBJ1-5, with 12 bases lining up with TRBD1. CDR3 length: 15 residues. The V segment lost 0 bases and the J segment 7 bases; nucleotides outside the gene matches: 4. CDR1 is GTSNPN, CDR2 SVGIG, per germline (reference sequence). The CDR3 loop is CAWSVGGTGGQPQHF. DNA for the CDR3: TGTGCCTGGAGTGTGGGGGGGACAGGGGGCCAGCCCCAGCATTTT.

As DNA, the CDR3 is TGCGCCAGCAGCCCCACGCCGGGGGATACCGGGGAGCTGTTTTTT. This sequence encodes CASSPTPGDTGELFF. The rearrangement joins TRBV5-1 to TRBJ2-2; perhaps TRBD2 as D (6 bases). V lost 4 bases, J lost 5 bases, and 15 bases lay in between. CDR3 length: 15 amino acids. CDR1 is SGHRS and CDR2 is YFSETQ in the germline V gene.

The chain recombines TRBV2 with TRBJ2-5, with 8 bases fitting TRBD1. CDR3 length: 14 residues. V trimming: 6 bases; J trimming: 1 base; junction bases outside the gene matches: 4. Germline loops: CDR1 SNHLY, CDR2 FYNNEI. DNA of the CDR3: TGTGCCAGCAGGGTCGACAGGGGCCAAGAGACCCAGTACTTC. Protein: CASRVDRGQETQYF. Based on the CDR3 plus reference TRBV2 and TRBJ2-5, the full variable domain is EPEVTQTPSHQVTQMGQEVILRCVPISNHLYFYWYRQILGQKVEFLVSFYNNEISEKSEIFDDQFSVERPDGSNFTLKIRSTKLEDSAMYFCASRVDRGQETQYFGPGTRLLVL.

The chain recombines TRBV2 with TRBJ2-1; a weak D match, TRBD2 (7 bases). The CDR3 length is 15 residues. The V end was cut by 8 bases, the J end by 10 bases, with 24 bases between. The germline V gene has CDR1 SNHLY and CDR2 FYNNEI. CDR3 region: CASGSGTGRTGEQFF. The CDR3 DNA reads TGTGCCAGCGGAAGCGGGACGGGAAGAACAGGGGAGCAGTTCTTC.

The chain recombines TRBV5-1 with TRBJ1-5, with D perhaps TRBD1 (5 bases). The CDR3 is 15 residues long. Germline CDR1 and CDR2: SGHRS and YFSETQ. V lost 4 bases to trimming and J lost 1 base, with 12 bases between them. The CDR3 protein is CASSQGGQSNQPQHF. CDR3 coding DNA: TGCGCCAGCAGCCAGGGTGGGCAGAGCAATCAGCCCCAGCATTTT.

The chain is built from TRBV18 and TRBJ2-3; a weak D match, TRBD1 (5 bases). The CDR3 contains 14 residues. CDR1 is KGHSH and CDR2 is LQKENI in the germline V gene. V lost 3 bases, J lost 0 bases, and 7 bases lay in between. Here the CDR3 DNA reads TGTGCCAGCTCACCTCCAGGGAGCACAGATACGCAGTATTTT. Translated, it gives CASSPPGSTDTQYF.

V gene TRBV6-5 combines with J gene TRBJ1-1; 10 bases match TRBD1. The ends lost 4 bases at V and 5 bases at J; junction bases unmatched: 7. Germline V gene lookup returns CDR1 MNHEY and CDR2 SVGAGI. The CDR3 totals 15 residues. This chain's CDR3 is CASSLTGTGETEAFF. DNA of the CDR3: TGTGCCAGCAGTTTAACCGGGACAGGGGAGACTGAAGCTTTCTTT.

The chain joins TRBV11-2 to TRBJ2-1; D tentatively reads TRBD1 or TRBD2 (5 bases each). Trimming pared 0 bases from V and 2 bases from J, leaving 11 bases between. The germline CDR1 and CDR2 sequences are SGHAT and FQNNGV. The CDR3 extends over 16 amino acids. The CDR3 coding sequence is TGTGCCAGCAGCTTAGATAGCGAGGGACCCTACAATGAGCAGTTCTTC. It specifies CASSLDSEGPYNEQFF.

V gene TRBV18 combines with J gene TRBJ1-1; a weak D match, TRBD1 (5 bases). V was trimmed by 3 bases and J by 0 bases, leaving 11 bases between them. The CDR3 has 15 residues. Germline V lookup: CDR1 KGHSH, CDR2 LQKENI. The DNA for the CDR3 is TGTGCCAGCTCACCCAGGGACGGACTGAACACTGAAGCTTTCTTT. It codes for CASSPRDGLNTEAFF.

The genes are TRBV10-2 and TRBJ1-3; D is uncertain. This CDR3 spans 15 amino acids. V was pared by 6 bases and J by 0 bases, with 12 bases between. Germline CDR1 reads WSHSY; CDR2 reads SAAADI. The CDR3 is CASRMSGYSGNTIYF. The CDR3 region has the DNA TGCGCCAGCAGGATGTCAGGTTACTCTGGAAACACCATATATTTT.

This chain connects TRBV7-9 to TRBJ2-5; tentatively, D is TRBD1 (6 bases). The CDR3 has 15 residues. Trimming stripped 1 base from V and 2 bases from J, with 11 bases between. Germline V lookup: CDR1 SEHNR, CDR2 FQNEAQ (reference sequence). The CDR3 DNA reads as TGTGCCAGCAGCTTAGTTTTAGGGGGTCAAGAGACCCAGTACTTC. It specifies CASSLVLGGQETQYF.

The chain has TRBV6-5 and TRBJ1-3; D gene ambiguous. In germline, CDR1 is MNHEY, CDR2 SVGAGI. V lost 8 bases, J lost 2 bases, and 10 bases lay in between. This CDR3 is built from 13 residues. As DNA, the CDR3 is TGTGCCAGCTCGTCTCAGGCTGGAAACACCATATATTTT. Its protein product is CASSSQAGNTIYF.

The sample holds a few counts of this clone. The chain is built from TRBV6-1 and TRBJ2-7; TRBD2 might be the D (6 bases). Deletions cut 4 bases from V and 2 bases from J, with 15 bases between. The CDR3 extends over 15 amino acids. Germline V lookup: CDR1 MNHNS, CDR2 SASEGT. CDR3 in amino acids: CASSGLGGGPYEQYF. The CDR3 bases are TGTGCCAGCAGTGGCTTGGGGGGAGGCCCCTACGAGCAGTACTTC.

The chain combines TRBV13 with TRBJ2-7; the D is unclear. CDR1 and CDR2 (germline): PRHDT, FYEKMQ (reference sequence). Trimming shortened V by 2 bases and J by 5 bases, and 13 bases separated the two germline ends. The CDR3 totals 14 residues. CDR3 DNA sequence: TGTGCCAGCAGCTTATGGGGAAGGGTCCACGAGCAGTACTTC. Translation: CASSLWGRVHEQYF. The full variable domain, its missing parts supplied by reference TRBV13 and TRBJ2-7, is AAGVIQSPRHLIKEKRETATLKCYPIPRHDTVYWYQQGPGQDPQFLISFYEKMQSDKGSIPDRFSAQQFSDYHSELNMSSLELGDSALYFCASSLWGRVHEQYFGPGTRLTVT.

V gene TRBV5-1 combines with J gene TRBJ2-6; D remains ambiguous. Germline V CDR1 and CDR2: SGHRS, YFSETQ. The CDR3 consists of 14 residues. Trimming took 4 bases from V and 0 from J, leaving 5 bases between them. The CDR3 loop is CASSPGSGANVLTF. The CDR3 region has the DNA TGCGCCAGCAGCCCGGGCTCTGGGGCCAACGTCCTGACTTTC. The full variable domain, in which reference TRBV5-1 and TRBJ2-6 provide the parts outside the CDR3, is KAGVTQTPRYLIKTRGQQVTLSCSPISGHRSVSWYQQTPGQGLQFLFEYFSETQRNKGNFPGRFSGRQFSNSRSEMNVSTLELGDSALYLCASSPGSGANVLTFGAGSRLTVL.

This clone was recorded once. The chain uses TRBV5-1 and TRBJ2-1; no clear D. The V gene lost 4 bases and the J gene lost 0 bases, with 14 bases spanning the gap. CDR1 is SGHRS and CDR2 is YFSETQ in the germline V gene. The CDR3 is 16 residues long. The CDR3 DNA is TGCGCCAGCAGCCCTCTGACTCTCAGCTCCTACAATGAGCAGTTCTTC. It encodes CASSPLTLSSYNEQFF. The whole variable domain, remainder taken from reference TRBV5-1 and TRBJ2-1, is KAGVTQTPRYLIKTRGQQVTLSCSPISGHRSVSWYQQTPGQGLQFLFEYFSETQRNKGNFPGRFSGRQFSNSRSEMNVSTLELGDSALYLCASSPLTLSSYNEQFFGPGTRLTVL.

V is TRBV11-2 and J is TRBJ2-5; no reliable D call. Germline CDR1 and CDR2: SGHAT and FQNNGV. V shed 8 bases and J shed 2 bases, with 21 bases lying between them. The CDR3 spans 16 residues. The CDR3 sequence: CASRYARVATQETQYF. The CDR3 nucleotides read TGTGCCAGCCGCTACGCAAGAGTGGCTACTCAAGAGACCCAGTACTTC.

As concerns this clone: Distinct nucleotide sequences in the sample also encode this CDR3. The chain employs TRBV4-3 and TRBJ2-5; D uncertain. The CDR3 consists of 13 residues. V lost 0 bases and J lost 5, with 7 bases in between. CDR1 LGHNA and CDR2 YSLEER come from the germline V gene. The CDR3 region has the DNA TGCGCCAGCAGCCAAGATTCGAGGGAGACCCAGTACTTC. This translates into CASSQDSRETQYF.

This clone was counted a single time. The chain joins TRBV12-5 to TRBJ1-1; tentatively, D is TRBD1 (6 bases). Germline assignment: CDR1 LGHNT and CDR2 FRNRAP. Between the trimmed V and J ends, which lost 5 bases and 2 bases, there was a span of 12 bases. The CDR3 has 14 residues. The DNA for the CDR3 is TGTGCTAGTGGTAGAGCGACAGGAAACACTGAAGCTTTCTTT. It codes for CASGRATGNTEAFF. The complete variable domain, with remaining parts taken from reference TRBV12-5 and TRBJ1-1, reads DARVTQTPRHKVTEMGQEVTMRCQPILGHNTVFWYRQTMMQGLELLAYFRNRAPLDDSGMPKDRFSAEMPDATLATLKIQPSEPRDSAVYFCASGRATGNTEAFFGQGTRLTVV.

The gene calls are TRBV28 and TRBJ2-7, with 9 nucleotides matching TRBD1. Germline V gene data show CDR1 as MDHEN and CDR2 as SYDVKM. This CDR3 contains 15 residues. Trimming cost V 4 bases and J 4 bases; bases outside gene matches: 8. The chain's CDR3 is CASSSAGTGIYEQYF. Here the CDR3 DNA reads TGTGCCAGCAGTTCCGCCGGGACAGGGATATACGAGCAGTACTTC.

This chain links TRBV2 with TRBJ1-1; D remains ambiguous. CDR3 length: 13 residues. Per germline, CDR1 SNHLY and CDR2 FYNNEI. Trimming pared 6 bases from V and 4 bases from J, leaving 12 bases between. The CDR3 nucleotides are TGTGCCAGCAGCCGGGAAGAGGGCACTGAAGCTTTCTTT. Translated, it gives CASSREEGTEAFF.

This clone was detected once. The V gene is TRBV4-3, the J gene TRBJ1-5; TRBD1 is a possible D gene (5 bases). CDR3 length equals 16 residues. V lost 4 bases and J 1 base, leaving 14 bases between the germline ends. The germline gives CDR1 LGHNA, CDR2 YSLEER. The CDR3 sequence is CASSPYLGVSNQPQHF. CDR3 bases: TGCGCCAGCAGCCCCTACCTGGGGGTCAGCAATCAGCCCCAGCATTTT.